This T cell receptor (beta chain) is from a study of cytomegalovirus exposure and HLA in healthy donors. V dropped 6 bases and J dropped 6 bases, with 17 bases sitting between them. Germline V gene sequence: CDR1 KGHSH, CDR2 LQKENI. There are 14 residues in the CDR3. The PCR made use of 60 Vbeta and 13 Jbeta primers. Measured with immunoSEQ multiplex PCR; TCRdb has only the in-frame clones, and not every one. The sample shows about 190,000 clones, approximately 82% of them seen only once. V gene TRBV18 combines with J gene TRBJ1-2, with D possibly TRBD1 on 6 matching bases. The material sequenced was PBMCs. The receptor's source is a woman younger than 35 in good health and CMV-seronegative. In DNA form, the CDR3 reads TGTGCCAGCTCTCTCCCCGCGGGGGCTCATGGCTACACCTTC. Its protein is CASSLPAGAHGYTF.